The subject of this entry is one T cell receptor beta chain. Its matching antigen is unknown. Primers for the PCR totalled 60 Vbeta and 13 Jbeta. Sequenced by immunoSEQ multiplex PCR; TCRdb stores in-frame clones only, minus some. The table shows about 130,000 clones, with 60% to 80% occurring only once. The data are from a study of cytomegalovirus exposure and HLA in healthy donors. On the study more broadly: Unique TCRs from HLA-typed donors, about 78 million of them, were held in an early data release.

Study-level points and caveats: V- and J-gene trimming of TCR beta was linked (in a later analysis) to a missense DCLRE1C variant. Most likely, a cluster of highly shared sequence variants arose as a sequencing artifact. Later analysis suggested most CMV-associated TCR beta chains were HLA-restricted.

Input material: PBMCs. The TCR originated in a female donor in good health and CMV-seronegative.

The DNA of the CDR3 is TGTGCCAGCAGCGGACTACTAGCGGCCTCCTACAATGAGCAGTTCTTC. Translating it yields CASSGLLAASYNEQFF. The chain joins TRBV11-2 to TRBJ2-1, with 8 bases lining up with TRBD2. J lost 0 bases, V lost 5 bases, and 6 bases had no gene match. There are 16 residues in the CDR3. Germline CDR1 reads SGHAT; CDR2 reads FQNNGV. Full variable domain (outside the CDR3, taken from reference TRBV11-2 and TRBJ2-1): EAGVAQSPRYKIIEKRQSVAFWCNPISGHATLYWYQQILGQGPKLLIQFQNNGVVDDSQLPKDRFSAERLKGVDSTLKIQPAKLEDSAVYLCASSGLLAASYNEQFFGPGTRLTVL.